Listed below are T cell receptor beta chains from one sample, sequenced in a study of cytomegalovirus exposure and HLA in healthy donors. Only in-frame clones appear in the TCRdb table, and some are missing; sequencing was by immunoSEQ multiplex PCR. Of approximately 140,000 clones listed, about 80% are singletons. The material sequenced was PBMCs. These receptors were obtained from a boy aged 2 to 10 in good health and CMV-seronegative. Each CDR3 is given with its conserved first and last residue. Fields, in order: clone size, D gene, V gene, J gene, CDR3 protein, CDR3 DNA. D genes are given only for firm matches. The size field is filled for only some rows; it gives once, few, many or a size class.

-	-	TRBV7-2	TRBJ2-2	CASSLAQGTAGELFF	TGTGCCAGCAGCTTGGCTCAGGGTACGGCCGGGGAGCTGTTTTTT
-	TRBD1	TRBV7-9	TRBJ2-1	CASSPLPQGARNEQFF	TGTGCCAGCAGCCCCCTCCCGCAGGGGGCTCGAAATGAGCAGTTCTTC
-	TRBD1	TRBV9	TRBJ2-1	CASSATGRSSYNEQFF	TGTGCCAGCAGCGCGACAGGGCGAAGCTCCTACAATGAGCAGTTCTTC
-	TRBD2	TRBV5-1	TRBJ2-1	CASSQAGLGSYNEQFF	TGCGCCAGCAGCCAGGCGGGACTAGGCTCCTACAATGAGCAGTTCTTC
few	TRBD1	TRBV28	TRBJ2-5	CASSRGTGDVETQYF	TGTGCCAGCAGTCGGGGCACAGGGGACGTGGAGACCCAGTACTTC
-	TRBD1	TRBV4-1	TRBJ1-6	CASSLLTGGNSPLHF	TGCGCCAGCAGCCTTCTGACAGGGGGGAATTCACCCCTCCACTTT
-	-	TRBV7-3	TRBJ1-2	CASSPSGGDGYTF	TGTGCCAGCAGCCCCAGCGGGGGGGACGGCTACACCTTC
-	-	TRBV19	TRBJ1-1	CASEGPNTEAFF	TGTGCCAGCGAGGGTCCCAACACTGAAGCTTTCTTT
-	TRBD1	TRBV4-3	TRBJ1-2	CASSPGTGGVHGYTF	TGCGCCAGCAGCCCGGGGACAGGGGGCGTTCATGGCTACACCTTC
-	TRBD2	TRBV19	TRBJ2-5	CASKGGEETQYF	TGTGCCAGTAAGGGAGGGGAAGAGACCCAGTACTTC
-	TRBD1	TRBV4-1	TRBJ1-4	CASRGQAGEKLFF	TGCGCCAGCAGAGGACAGGCCGGGGAAAAACTGTTTTTT
-	TRBD2	TRBV19	TRBJ2-3	CASSIGDSGGLTDTQYF	TGTGCCAGTAGTATAGGAGATAGCGGGGGGCTTACAGATACGCAGTATTTT
once	-	TRBV29-1	TRBJ1-1	CSVEGLWEAEAFF	TGCAGCGTTGAAGGGCTTTGGGAGGCTGAAGCTTTCTTT
-	-	TRBV11-2	TRBJ2-3	CASSPGLHSTDTQYF	TGTGCCAGCAGCCCTGGACTCCATAGCACAGATACGCAGTATTTT
-	TRBD2	TRBV29-1	TRBJ2-7	CSVLGLAGVEQYF	TGCAGCGTCCTCGGACTAGCGGGGGTCGAGCAGTACTTC
-	TRBD2	TRBV5-4	TRBJ2-1	CANSFSLAGINEQFF	TGTGCTAACAGCTTCTCACTAGCGGGGATCAATGAGCAGTTCTTC
-	-	TRBV5-1	TRBJ2-3	CASSLGGGTDTQYF	TGCGCCAGCAGCTTGGGGGGGGGCACAGATACGCAGTATTTT
-	-	TRBV19	TRBJ2-1	CASSIVAERGDEQFF	TGTGCCAGTAGTATTGTAGCGGAGAGGGGCGATGAGCAGTTCTTC
-	TRBD1	TRBV4-2	TRBJ1-1	CASSKRQGENTEAFF	TGTGCCAGCAGCAAAAGACAGGGGGAGAACACTGAAGCTTTCTTT
-	-	TRBV4-3	TRBJ2-3	CASSQEPGSSTDTQYF	TGCGCCAGCAGCCAAGAACCTGGGAGTAGCACAGATACGCAGTATTTT
-	TRBD2	TRBV11-2	TRBJ2-1	CASSSPGGLAGMYNEQFF	TGTGCCAGCAGCTCCCCAGGGGGACTAGCGGGGATGTACAATGAGCAGTTCTTC
once	TRBD2	TRBV13	TRBJ2-1	CASSLASGIREQFF	TGTGCCAGCAGCTTGGCTAGCGGGATACGAGAGCAGTTCTTC
-	TRBD2	TRBV7-9	TRBJ2-1	CASSTGTSGHNEQFF	TGTGCCAGCAGCACCGGGACTAGCGGTCACAATGAGCAGTTCTTC
-	TRBD1	TRBV5-1	TRBJ1-2	CASSSGTGERGYTF	TGCGCCAGCAGCTCTGGGACAGGGGAACGTGGCTACACCTTC